This T cell receptor beta chain was obtained from a study of tumor-infiltrating lymphocytes in primary liver carcinoma. TCR beta cDNA was prepared out of about 510 ng total RNA by means of a constant-region primer. Modified slightly, ARM-PCR produced TCR beta libraries over three nested multiplex PCR rounds. TCRdb re-called the multiplex PCR reads with MiXCR, one entry per CDR3 protein. This sample has roughly 330,000 distinct CDR3 sequences; 65% occur once, and the top ten carry roughly 6%. A remark on this clonotype: This may arise from a read error, as a much more abundant clone is one base away.

The researchers obtained blood RNA from unsorted whole blood and also extracted germline DNA. Specimen: peripheral blood. This clonotype originated in a man between 40 and 49 years old with primary liver carcinoma and hepatitis B virus infection.

CDR3 in DNA: TGTACCACCAGTGACCCTAGCGGGAGAGAAAGAGATACGCAGTATTTT. Translating it yields CTTSDPSGRERDTQYF. This chain connects TRBV24-1 to TRBJ2-3; 10 bases line up with TRBD2. This CDR3 spans 16 amino acids. Germline CDR1 is KGHDR and CDR2 is SFDVKD.